What follows describes a single TCR beta chain. In the authors' workflow: For nucleated cells, counts were estimated from reference gene primer amplification. Measured with immunoSEQ multiplex PCR; TCRdb has only the in-frame clones, and not every one. V, J and clone size are taken as reported in that table, and D and trimming were inferred from the DNA itself. The table has roughly 150,000 clones, nearly 80% seen once; the top ten hold about 15%. This sample stems from a study of blood T cell repertoires in COVID-19. Looking at the study overall: Sources were T cells, B-cell-depleted T cells, or PBMCs; the material itself was cDNA or gDNA.

Germline CDR1 reads LNHDA; CDR2 reads SQIVND (reference sequence). Losses at the gene ends were 5 bases for V and 1 base for J; bases not matched to a gene: 6. The CDR3 covers 15 residues. The chain couples TRBV19 to TRBJ2-7; TRBD1 matches 9 bases. The receptor comes from a woman older than 75 with acute or convalescent COVID-19. What was sequenced was peripheral blood. CDR3: CASSLGQGFSYEQYF. The CDR3 DNA follows: TGTGCCAGTAGTCTCGGACAGGGGTTTTCCTACGAGCAGTACTTC.